This T cell receptor beta chain is from a study of T cell repertoires in cytomegalovirus infection. On the study more broadly: Public TCR beta signatures provided an indication of both CMV infection and a matching HLA type.

TCRdb recomputed calls from the reads with MiXCR, one row per CDR3 protein. The sample shows fewer than 130,000 distinct CDR3 sequences, about 40% of them seen only once. This clonotype was found many times. What it recognizes is unknown. The CDR3 extends over 16 amino acids. Trimming removed 5 bases from V and 5 bases from J; junction bases left unmatched: 6. Study-wide results and caveats: In two of eight donors, the top clonotype was HLA-C-restricted CMV-specific. CMV carriers having the relevant HLA were flagged by cumulative public TCR beta family frequency.

This sequence was found in a human donor in good health (CMV status not recorded). Some clones in this sample may be carry-over from other donors' samples. The sample consisted of CD8+ T cells from cultured PBMCs, taken from culture after CMV antigen stimulation. V gene TRBV12-3 or TRBV12-4 combines with J gene TRBJ2-3, with 14 bases lining up with TRBD2. The CDR3 nucleotides are TGTGCCAGCAGTCGCCTAGGACTAGCGGGGGGAGATACGCAGTATTTT. This sequence encodes CASSRLGLAGGDTQYF.